One T cell receptor beta chain is described in this entry. The sorted Tregs were CD4+CD25+CD127-/low cells. TCRdb reprocessed the 5' RACE reads via MiXCR and lists one record per CDR3 protein. Here the sample spans 7,000 or so distinct CDR3 sequences, approximately 70% being singletons. The sequence derives from a female donor with breast cancer. Sample: tumor-infiltrating Tregs sorted from the breast tumor.

CDR3 DNA sequence: TGTGCCAGCAGCGCATCCCCGGGACTAGCGGGGGACATAAGCACAGATACGCAGTATTTT. Translated: CASSASPGLAGDISTDTQYF. This chain joins TRBV12-3 or TRBV12-4 and TRBJ2-3, with 14 bases aligning to TRBD2. The CDR3 is 20 amino acids. The V segment lost 6 bases and the J segment 0 bases; nucleotides outside the gene matches: 14.